This T cell receptor (beta chain) originates from a study of blood T cells in healthy people across ages. Alongside a J-beta primer mix, a sample-barcoded 5' primer served in a second PCR lasting about 7 to 12 cycles. The study obtained at least 2.5 million CDR3-containing paired-end reads from every sample. TCRdb re-called the 5' RACE reads with MiXCR, one entry per CDR3 protein. The data show over 950,000 distinct CDR3 sequences, just over 50% seen once. CDR1 is WSHSY, CDR2 SAAADI, per germline. J was trimmed by 2 bases and V by 8 bases; bases with no gene match: 15. The CDR3 extends over 16 amino acids. The sample providers were healthy Caucasian people from Russia, aged about 6 to 100.

The sequence derives from a woman aged 55-69 years in good health. The chain has TRBV10-2 and TRBJ2-7; 7 nucleotides match TRBD1. Source material: blood. Here the CDR3 DNA reads TGCGCCAGCCCCCTGGGACCCCAGGGGGTCCCCTACGAGCAGTACTTC. Translation: CASPLGPQGVPYEQYF.